The 26 T cell receptor beta chains given below trace back to one sample, sequenced in a study of blood T cell repertoires in COVID-19. Clones were sequenced by immunoSEQ multiplex PCR, and TCRdb holds only the in-frame ones, with some missing. The sample holds around 120,000 clones, 86% seen once. Sequenced sample: peripheral blood. The receptors here all came from a man aged 65-85 years who had recovered from COVID-19.

The chain uses TRBV6-5 and TRBJ1-4, with 7 bases fitting TRBD1. The ends lost 5 bases at V and 5 bases at J; junction bases unmatched: 8. The CDR3 consists of 15 residues. CDR1 and CDR2 from the germline V gene are MNHEY and SVGAGI. The CDR3, as DNA: TGTGCCAGCAGTACTAAGACAGGGAGGAATGAAAAACTGTTTTTT. It codes for CASSTKTGRNEKLFF.

The chain combines TRBV7-2 with TRBJ2-2, with a possible D match to TRBD1 (5 bases). The CDR3 spans 16 residues. Trimming stripped 2 bases from V and 2 bases from J, with 12 bases between. Germline V gene sequence: CDR1 SGHTA, CDR2 FQGNSA. The CDR3 nucleotides read TGTGCCAGCAGCTTATGGGCAGGGATCAACACCGGGGAGCTGTTTTTT. It encodes CASSLWAGINTGELFF.

The chain employs TRBV7-9 and TRBJ2-5; D may be TRBD2 (7 bases). Germline CDR1 reads SEHNR; CDR2 reads FQNEAQ (reference sequence). Trimming removed 3 bases from V and 0 bases from J, with 11 bases in between. CDR3 size: 15 residues. The CDR3 here is CASSFWGGNQETQYF. CDR3 DNA: TGTGCCAGCAGCTTCTGGGGGGGCAACCAAGAGACCCAGTACTTC.

The rearrangement links TRBV4-2 to TRBJ2-7; D might be TRBD2 (6 bases). The CDR3 contains 13 residues. Germline loops: CDR1 LGHNA, CDR2 YNFKEQ. V was trimmed by 3 bases and J by 6 bases, leaving 12 bases between them. Here the CDR3 reads CASSHEPGAEQYF. The DNA for the CDR3 is TGTGCCAGCAGCCATGAACCGGGAGCCGAGCAGTACTTC.

The chain combines TRBV19 with TRBJ1-4, with D tentatively TRBD1 (5 bases). The CDR3 has 13 residues. The V end was cut by 3 bases, the J end by 8 bases, with 10 bases between. The V gene's germline CDR1 is LNHDA and CDR2 SQIVND (reference sequence). The CDR3 sequence: CASSIQGQEKLFF. The CDR3, as DNA: TGTGCCAGTAGTATCCAGGGCCAGGAAAAACTGTTTTTT.

V and J are TRBV2 and TRBJ1-2; 8 nucleotides line up with TRBD1. J was trimmed by 4 bases and V by 7 bases; bases with no gene match: 8. The CDR3 extends over 14 amino acids. CDR1 and CDR2 (germline): SNHLY, FYNNEI. CDR3 sequence (DNA): TGTGCCAGCAATAAGGACAGGGCAGGCTATGGCTACACCTTC. It yields the protein CASNKDRAGYGYTF.

This chain connects TRBV11-2 to TRBJ2-7, with D hard to call. Trimming pared 0 bases from V and 0 bases from J, leaving 9 bases between. This CDR3 spans 15 amino acids. Looked up from germline, CDR1 is SGHAT and CDR2 is FQNNGV. This chain's CDR3 is CASSLEYWSSYEQYF. The CDR3 nucleotides read TGTGCCAGCAGCTTAGAATACTGGTCCTCCTACGAGCAGTACTTC.

This rearrangement joins TRBV4-1 to TRBJ2-2; D is ambiguous. This CDR3 is built from 16 residues. Germline V gives CDR1 MGHRA, CDR2 YSYEKL. V lost 4 bases, J lost 4 bases, and 16 bases lay in between. CDR3 in DNA: TGCGCCAGCAGCCCCCGTTCTCCGGCGGCCACCGGGGAGCTGTTTTTT. Protein: CASSPRSPAATGELFF.

In nucleotides, the CDR3 is TGTGCCAGCTCACCACTTCCGGGAGAGGGGAATGAGCAGTTCTTC. Translation gives CASSPLPGEGNEQFF. V gene TRBV18 combines with J gene TRBJ2-1; D perhaps matches TRBD2 (6 bases). The germline V gene encodes CDR1 KGHSH and CDR2 LQKENI. V lost 1 base and J lost 7, with 14 bases in between. The CDR3 runs to 15 residues.

The CDR3 loop reads CASSSAGTVNQPQHF. The CDR3 DNA is TGTGCCAGCAGTTCCGCCGGGACAGTCAATCAGCCCCAGCATTTT. The chain recombines TRBV6-5 with TRBJ1-5; 7 bases match TRBD1. CDR1 and CDR2 (germline): MNHEY, SVGAGI. With 4 bases clipped from V and 3 bases from J, the junction kept 6 bases outside the gene matches. The CDR3 is 15 residues long.

Only a few counts were recorded for this clone. The chain employs TRBV27 and TRBJ1-2, with D maybe TRBD1 (6 bases). V was clipped by 2 bases and J by 8 bases, with 21 bases between them. This CDR3 has 16 residues. Germline V gives CDR1 MNHEY, CDR2 SMNVEV (reference sequence). CDR3: CASSLQGRGPWGGYTF. The CDR3 coding sequence is TGTGCCAGCAGTTTACAGGGGCGGGGGCCTTGGGGCGGCTACACCTTC.

The rearrangement uses TRBV5-1 and TRBJ2-3; no definite D call. Germline lookup yields CDR1 SGHRS and CDR2 YFSETQ. CDR3 length equals 12 residues. The V and J ends lost 1 base and 5 bases respectively, with 5 bases between them. CDR3 nucleotide sequence: TGCGCCAGCAGCTTGACGGGAGATACGCAGTATTTT. Protein product: CASSLTGDTQYF. The full variable domain, with the rest looked up from reference TRBV5-1 and TRBJ2-3, is KAGVTQTPRYLIKTRGQQVTLSCSPISGHRSVSWYQQTPGQGLQFLFEYFSETQRNKGNFPGRFSGRQFSNSRSEMNVSTLELGDSALYLCASSLTGDTQYFGPGTRLTVL.

The chain has TRBV7-3 and TRBJ2-2; tentatively, D is TRBD2 (6 bases). V lost 8 bases and J 4 bases, leaving 8 bases between the germline ends. The CDR3 has 12 residues. CDR1 and CDR2 from the germline V gene are SGHTA and FQGTGA. CDR3 nucleotides: TGTGCCAGCGGGCGGGGCACCGGGGAGCTGTTTTTT. Translating gives CASGRGTGELFF.

The chain couples TRBV11-3 to TRBJ2-3; D is perhaps TRBD1 (6 bases). The V gene lost 5 bases and the J gene lost 1 base, with 10 bases spanning the gap. The germline gives CDR1 SGHNT, CDR2 YENEEA. The CDR3 length is 14 residues. The CDR3 nucleotides read TGTGCCAGCAGCCCACAGGGACGCACAGATACGCAGTATTTT. It is translated as CASSPQGRTDTQYF.

V gene TRBV12-3 or TRBV12-4 combines with J gene TRBJ2-7, with a possible D match to TRBD2 (6 bases). The CDR3 spans 12 residues. Trimming stripped 7 bases from V and 4 bases from J, with 11 bases between. CDR3 in amino acids: CASKGRDYEQYF. In DNA, the CDR3 is TGTGCCAGCAAAGGGCGGGATTACGAGCAGTACTTC.

CDR3 in amino acids: CASIRGGTSGVASTDTQYF. CDR3 coding DNA: TGTGCCAGCATCCGGGGGGGGACTAGCGGGGTCGCTAGCACAGATACGCAGTATTTT. The chain carries TRBV2 and TRBJ2-3; 13 bases line up with TRBD2. V shed 7 bases and J 0 bases; nucleotides not matched to a gene: 13. This CDR3 is 19 amino acids long. The V gene's germline CDR1 is SNHLY and CDR2 FYNNEI.

The chain is built from TRBV2 and TRBJ1-5; no clear D gene. Germline CDR1 is SNHLY and CDR2 is FYNNEI. The CDR3 has 14 amino acids. Trimming removed 4 bases from V and 4 bases from J, with 11 bases in between. CDR3 sequence: CASSVGVRNQPQHF. The CDR3 DNA reads as TGTGCCAGCAGTGTCGGGGTGAGGAATCAGCCCCAGCATTTT.

This clone was counted a single time. This rearrangement joins TRBV3-1 (or the pseudogene TRBV3-2) to TRBJ1-6, with 7 bases that match TRBD1. CDR1 and CDR2 (germline): LGHDT, YNNKEL (reference sequence). The CDR3 sequence is 15 residues long. The junction had 7 bases not matched to a gene; V was cut back by 5 bases and J by 6 bases. The CDR3 loop reads CASSKGGQFNSPLHF. CDR3 coding DNA: TGTGCCAGCAGCAAAGGGGGACAGTTTAATTCACCCCTCCACTTT.

The rearrangement joins TRBV7-9 to TRBJ1-6; D is ambiguous. Germline loops: CDR1 SEHNR, CDR2 FQNEAQ (reference sequence). The CDR3 is made up of 18 amino acids. V gave up 3 bases and J gave up 3 bases, with 18 bases separating them. The CDR3 DNA reads TGTGCCAGCAGCTTTTCGGAGGGAATAGGGTTCTATAATTCACCCCTCCACTTT. This encodes CASSFSEGIGFYNSPLHF.

V is TRBV29-1 and J is TRBJ2-5, with D tentatively TRBD1 (5 bases). V was trimmed by 8 bases and J by 2 bases, leaving 18 bases between them. In germline, CDR1 is SQVTM, CDR2 ANQGSEA. The CDR3 spans 14 residues. The CDR3 spells CSSWTPATQETQYF. Here the CDR3 DNA reads TGCAGCTCATGGACACCAGCCACACAAGAGACCCAGTACTTC.

The chain uses TRBV5-1 and TRBJ2-1; the D is unclear. With 4 bases removed from V and 0 bases from J, the gap between germline ends came to 11 bases. CDR3 length: 15 amino acids. CDR1 and CDR2 from the germline V gene are SGHRS and YFSETQ. CDR3 sequence: CASSQESGSYNEQFF. The CDR3 DNA reads as TGCGCCAGCAGCCAAGAGAGTGGCTCCTACAATGAGCAGTTCTTC.

The chain carries TRBV5-6 and TRBJ1-2; D ambiguous. Germline values: CDR1 SGHDT, CDR2 YYEEEE. V was pared by 0 bases and J by 3 bases, with 3 bases between. The CDR3 is 12 amino acids. The CDR3 loop is CASSLADYGYTF. CDR3 nucleotide sequence: TGTGCCAGCAGCTTGGCAGACTATGGCTACACCTTC.

The chain is built from TRBV2 and TRBJ2-7, with TRBD1 as a possible D gene (5 bases). The CDR3 sequence is 15 residues long. CDR1 and CDR2 (germline): SNHLY, FYNNEI. Trimming shortened V by 3 bases and J by 0 bases, and 12 bases separated the two germline ends. CDR3 coding DNA: TGTGCCAGCAGTGAGAATAAAGGGGTCTCCTACGAGCAGTACTTC. Encoded protein: CASSENKGVSYEQYF. The full variable domain, its missing parts supplied by reference TRBV2 and TRBJ2-7, is EPEVTQTPSHQVTQMGQEVILRCVPISNHLYFYWYRQILGQKVEFLVSFYNNEISEKSEIFDDQFSVERPDGSNFTLKIRSTKLEDSAMYFCASSENKGVSYEQYFGPGTRLTVT.

The rearrangement joins TRBV7-9 to TRBJ2-5; 8 nucleotides agree with TRBD1. Trimming took 1 base from V and 5 from J; bases not matched to a gene: 3. CDR3 size: 14 residues. The germline V gene has CDR1 SEHNR and CDR2 FQNEAQ (reference sequence). The chain's CDR3 is CASSLGQGSETQYF. In DNA form, the CDR3 reads TGTGCCAGCAGCTTAGGACAGGGGAGCGAGACCCAGTACTTC.

The chain recombines TRBV5-1 with TRBJ1-5; TRBD1 is a possible D gene (6 bases). The V gene lost 4 bases and the J gene lost 4 bases, with 12 bases spanning the gap. CDR1 is SGHRS and CDR2 is YFSETQ in the germline V gene. The CDR3 runs to 14 residues. This CDR3 reads CASSLGQPNQPQHF. The CDR3 nucleotides read TGCGCCAGCAGCCTCGGACAGCCTAATCAGCCCCAGCATTTT.

This chain's CDR3 is CATSQGAHGNYGYTF. As DNA, the CDR3 is TGTGCCACCAGTCAGGGGGCCCACGGGAACTATGGCTACACCTTC. The chain is built from TRBV15 and TRBJ1-2; 8 bases are a match to TRBD1. This CDR3 comprises 15 residues. The V segment lost 6 bases and the J segment 2 bases; nucleotides outside the gene matches: 8. CDR1 and CDR2 from the germline V gene are LNHNV and YYDKDF (reference sequence). Filled out from reference TRBV15 and TRBJ1-2, the complete variable domain reads DAMVIQNPRYQVTQFGKPVTLSCSQTLNHNVMYWYQQKSSQAPKLLFHYYDKDFNNEADTPDNFQSRRPNTSFCFLDIRSPGLGDTAMYLCATSQGAHGNYGYTFGSGTRLTVV.